These T cell receptor beta chains were read from a single sample in a study of blood T cell repertoires in COVID-19. Clones were sequenced by immunoSEQ multiplex PCR, and TCRdb holds only the in-frame ones, with some missing. Here the sample spans just over 150,000 clones, roughly 80% being singletons. Sequencing input: peripheral blood. Source of these receptors: a man aged 55 to 69 with acute or convalescent COVID-19. The conserved cysteine and the conserved F or W are not part of the CDR3 here.

TRBV3-1/TRBV3-2	ASSLLLRDRVSQY
TRBV6-2/TRBV6-3	ASSYGTGGTGELF
TRBV6-1	ASSEALEGSEKLF
TRBV20-1	SATAASGYT
TRBV11-2	ASSPGGSYNEQF
TRBV6-5	ASSSPTGEGYGYT
TRBV27	ASSRTPGYSSYEQY
TRBV27	ASSQVGQGIYEQY
TRBV5-5	ASSLEGGSTGELF
TRBV4-3	ASSLDFTGATEAF
TRBV7-9	ASSLGIAAITDTQY
TRBV5-4	ASSVGLVTDTQY
TRBV16	ASSPRRGRNTEAF
TRBV18	ASKLATSTDTQY
TRBV14	ASRLAGTSNEQF
TRBV10-2	ASRKGQVNTGELF
TRBV6-2/TRBV6-3	ASSYSGRLSPLH
TRBV4-1	ASSQGGGGTYEQY
TRBV9	ASSVTTSGRGNEQF
TRBV24-1	ATSDSRQGPYGYT
TRBV9	ASSALAGGGNEQF
TRBV2	ASTGQGNGELF
TRBV25-1	ASSPGTGRAF
TRBV7-9	ASSPGTSALGEQF
TRBV18	ASSPYRDRDYGYT
TRBV29-1	SVDKPGVSNYGYT
TRBV3-1/TRBV3-2	ASSHLDRGKNKAYGYT
TRBV7-2	ASSQGRGRYGYT
TRBV28	ASSHRRGFQSEAF
TRBV27	ASSLGQGRWPDTQY
TRBV11-3	ASSSPGVETQY
TRBV5-8	ASSGLYVNEQF
TRBV6-2/TRBV6-3	ASSSGGQGAGGYT
TRBV11-2	ASSLVRRAGEQY
TRBV7-9	ASSSGDSPVGNTIY
TRBV3-1/TRBV3-2	ASRAPSAGINTGELF
TRBV11-2	ASSSRADRVGNNEQF
TRBV7-9	ASSPGLAGVGDTQY
TRBV5-1	ASSLSLGQIYEQY
TRBV6-2/TRBV6-3	ASSSDSIGGYT
TRBV6-5	ASRTGDGGNTIY
TRBV28	ASRRGGNPGGSPLH
TRBV9	ASSSWDRANEQY
TRBV3-1/TRBV3-2	ASSQPSHRTPY
TRBV5-5	ASSLGSDSAGELF